This T cell receptor (beta chain) was identified in a study of blood T cell repertoires in COVID-19. Study overall: COVID-19 samples from acute and convalescent phases originated in the United States, Italy and Spain. PBMCs, B-cell-depleted T cells, or T cells were the source of the cDNA or gDNA that made up the material.

The V end lost 4 bases, the J end lost 4 bases, and 10 bases lay between the germline ends. This CDR3 spans 13 amino acids. Germline CDR1 SNHLY, CDR2 FYNNEI. In the original processing: Nucleated cell counts were estimated from reference gene primer amplification. Profiling relied on immunoSEQ multiplex PCR, and the TCRdb table lists in-frame clones only, not all of them. That table gives V, J and clone size, and the DNA gave D and trimming. The repertoire consists of over 110,000 clones, with 79% occurring once and the leading ten covering approximately 3.6%. This clone has just a few counts. The rearrangement links TRBV2 to TRBJ1-2, with unresolved D. Sequenced sample: peripheral blood. The clonotype comes from a man between 60 and 70 years old with acute or convalescent COVID-19. The CDR3 DNA reads as TGTGCCAGCAGTGTGAGCCTAGGCTATGGCTACACCTTC. Amino acids: CASSVSLGYGYTF.